The T cell receptor beta chain under discussion was sequenced for a study of T-cell reconstitution after alpha-beta-depleted transplantation in children. The TCRbeta library was prepared with unique molecular identifiers. TCRdb reprocessed the PCR reads with MiXCR, giving one entry per CDR3 protein. This sample has roughly 70,000 distinct CDR3 sequences; just under 5% occur once, and the top ten carry under 20%. This clonotype was found many times. Antigen: not known. Between the trimmed V and J ends, which lost 7 bases and 1 base, there was a span of 13 bases. The CDR3 spans 14 residues. Findings and caveats of the study: Expanded clones from the graft, numbering several hundred, reportedly supplied alpha-beta T cells about two months after transplant.

This sample comprised PBMCs, mostly from graft donor cells, obtained 180 days after TCRalphabeta/CD19-depleted stem cell transplant. The chain combines TRBV12-3 or TRBV12-4 with TRBJ1-1, with a weak D call TRBD1 (6 bases). The sequence was obtained from a boy younger than two who had a stem cell transplant for acute myeloid leukemia, so the T cells may come from the graft donor. CDR3 nucleotides: TGTGCCAGCACTATGGGACACCCGAACACTGAAGCTTTCTTT. It encodes CASTMGHPNTEAFF.